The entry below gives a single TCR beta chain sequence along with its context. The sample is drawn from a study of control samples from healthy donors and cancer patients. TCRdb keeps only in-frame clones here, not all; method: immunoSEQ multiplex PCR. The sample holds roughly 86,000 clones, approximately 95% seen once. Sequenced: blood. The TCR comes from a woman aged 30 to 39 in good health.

This CDR3 reads CASRQGLNTEAFF. DNA for the CDR3: TGTGCCAGCAGACAGGGATTGAACACTGAAGCTTTCTTT. The rearrangement uses TRBV6-5 and TRBJ1-1; the D gene is possibly TRBD1 (6 bases). This CDR3 is 13 amino acids long. Germline V gene data show CDR1 as MNHEY and CDR2 as SVGAGI. V was cut by 6 bases and J by 0 bases, with 8 bases left in between.